Listed below are T cell receptor beta chains from one sample, sequenced in a study of early T cells in non-severe SARS-CoV-2 infection. TCRdb itself ran the 5' RACE reads through MiXCR, one entry per CDR3 protein. Of 80,000 or so distinct CDR3 sequences in the sample, roughly 13% were seen once. The specimen sequenced was whole blood. The receptor set was obtained from an adult who was a healthcare worker with PCR-confirmed SARS-CoV-2 infection or an uninfected control (not recorded which). The conserved cysteine and the conserved F or W are not part of the CDR3 here. Fields, in order: CDR3 protein, CDR3 length, V gene, clone size. Clone sizes are given selectively: once, few, many, or a class where the clone is expanded.

CDR3aa: ASSFIEGPGYNSPLH
len: 15
v_gene: TRBV5-4
abundance: many

CDR3aa: ASSVGGTANIGELF
len: 14
v_gene: TRBV9
abundance: once

CDR3aa: ASSTRQGVGNEQF
len: 13
v_gene: TRBV12-3/TRBV12-4
abundance: few

CDR3aa: ASSWRAGSSGANVLT
len: 15
v_gene: TRBV5-1
abundance: few

CDR3aa: ASSLGDSGGVYEQY
len: 14
v_gene: TRBV12-3/TRBV12-4
abundance: many

CDR3aa: ASSLGRNNEQF
len: 11
v_gene: TRBV5-6
abundance: NA

CDR3aa: SVDDIGVNEQF
len: 11
v_gene: TRBV29-1
abundance: NA

CDR3aa: ASSLGRGTYNEQF
len: 13
v_gene: TRBV7-7
abundance: few

CDR3aa: SAPRDSYYNSPLH
len: 13
v_gene: TRBV20-1
abundance: many

CDR3aa: ASSLIDTQY
len: 9
v_gene: TRBV12-3/TRBV12-4
abundance: few

CDR3aa: ASRRTGGATDTQY
len: 13
v_gene: TRBV2
abundance: NA

CDR3aa: ASSYANTGELF
len: 11
v_gene: TRBV6-1
abundance: NA

CDR3aa: ASSLVSKVYEQY
len: 12
v_gene: TRBV11-2
abundance: NA

CDR3aa: ASSLGSPDIMGEAF
len: 14
v_gene: TRBV5-4
abundance: many

CDR3aa: ASSPTPRGRGETQY
len: 14
v_gene: TRBV5-5
abundance: NA

CDR3aa: ASSDRDSNQPQH
len: 12
v_gene: TRBV2
abundance: many

CDR3aa: ASSFPGGGTDTQY
len: 13
v_gene: TRBV11-2
abundance: NA

CDR3aa: ASSRTGGVNEQY
len: 12
v_gene: TRBV5-1
abundance: NA

CDR3aa: ASSFRVAGGPDTQY
len: 14
v_gene: TRBV5-5
abundance: many

CDR3aa: ASSSPEGNQPQH
len: 12
v_gene: TRBV7-9
abundance: many

CDR3aa: ASSPSGVEAF
len: 10
v_gene: TRBV12-3/TRBV12-4
abundance: few

CDR3aa: ASSSRENTQY
len: 10
v_gene: TRBV11-3
abundance: few

CDR3aa: ASSTVDEAYEQY
len: 12
v_gene: TRBV7-9
abundance: many

CDR3aa: ASSPRAGTDTQY
len: 12
v_gene: TRBV5-4
abundance: many

CDR3aa: ASSVGNSGNEQY
len: 12
v_gene: TRBV9
abundance: few

CDR3aa: ASQRGLAVYEQY
len: 12
v_gene: TRBV5-5
abundance: NA

CDR3aa: ASSQVGTYNEQF
len: 12
v_gene: TRBV4-1
abundance: NA

CDR3aa: ASSQPAGRGAGYGYT
len: 15
v_gene: TRBV14
abundance: many

CDR3aa: ASSLGTSGSTDTQY
len: 14
v_gene: TRBV7-6
abundance: many

CDR3aa: SVSVRGPSDTQY
len: 12
v_gene: TRBV29-1
abundance: few

CDR3aa: ASSPSQVLSSTDTQY
len: 15
v_gene: TRBV18
abundance: NA

CDR3aa: ASGLVLGQGAPTEAF
len: 15
v_gene: TRBV12-5
abundance: NA

CDR3aa: SASLGRYSYEQY
len: 12
v_gene: TRBV20-1
abundance: NA

CDR3aa: ASSTPTDGASNTGELF
len: 16
v_gene: TRBV5-1
abundance: few

CDR3aa: SARPGTGDSPLH
len: 12
v_gene: TRBV20-1
abundance: NA

CDR3aa: ASSSRRSGGHTEAF
len: 14
v_gene: TRBV5-8
abundance: many

CDR3aa: ASSARLSGRCF
len: 11
v_gene: TRBV7-2
abundance: NA

CDR3aa: ASSQEYSGVNEQF
len: 13
v_gene: TRBV4-1
abundance: many

CDR3aa: ASSLTGVEQF
len: 10
v_gene: TRBV7-3
abundance: NA

CDR3aa: ASRRDWSSYNEQF
len: 13
v_gene: TRBV2
abundance: many

CDR3aa: ASSPGTSGRAREQY
len: 14
v_gene: TRBV12-3/TRBV12-4
abundance: few